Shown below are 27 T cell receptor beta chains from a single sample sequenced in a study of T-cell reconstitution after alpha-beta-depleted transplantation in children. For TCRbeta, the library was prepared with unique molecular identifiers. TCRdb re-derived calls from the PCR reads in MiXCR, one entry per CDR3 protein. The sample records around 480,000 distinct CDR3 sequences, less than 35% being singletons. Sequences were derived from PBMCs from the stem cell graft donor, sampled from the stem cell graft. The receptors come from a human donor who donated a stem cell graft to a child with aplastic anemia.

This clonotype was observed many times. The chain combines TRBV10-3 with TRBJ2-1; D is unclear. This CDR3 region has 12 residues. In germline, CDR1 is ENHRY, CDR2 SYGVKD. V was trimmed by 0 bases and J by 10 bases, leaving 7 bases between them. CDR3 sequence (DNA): TGTGCCATCAGTGAGTCGGTCCCAGAGCAGTTCTTC. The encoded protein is CAISESVPEQFF.

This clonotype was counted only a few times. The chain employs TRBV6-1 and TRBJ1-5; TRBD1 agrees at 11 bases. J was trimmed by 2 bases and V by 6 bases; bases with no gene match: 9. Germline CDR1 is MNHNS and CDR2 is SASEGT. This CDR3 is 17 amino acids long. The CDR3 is CASSRGPGQGGNQPQHF. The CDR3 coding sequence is TGTGCCAGCAGCCGGGGGCCGGGACAGGGGGGCAATCAGCCCCAGCATTTT.

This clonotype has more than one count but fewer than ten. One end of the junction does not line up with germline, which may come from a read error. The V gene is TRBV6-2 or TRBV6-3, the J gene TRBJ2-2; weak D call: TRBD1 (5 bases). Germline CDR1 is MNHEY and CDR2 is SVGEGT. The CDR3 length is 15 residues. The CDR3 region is CASKGLRREAGELFF. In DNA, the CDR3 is TGTGCCAGCAAGGGGCTTCGTAGGGAAGCCGGAGAGCTGTTTTTT.

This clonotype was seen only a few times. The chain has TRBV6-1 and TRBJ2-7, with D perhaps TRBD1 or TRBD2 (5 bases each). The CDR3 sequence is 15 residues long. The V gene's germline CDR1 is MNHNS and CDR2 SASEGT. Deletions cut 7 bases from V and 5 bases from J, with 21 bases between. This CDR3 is CASNQGAAGQDEQYV. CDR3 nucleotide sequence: TGTGCCAGCAACCAAGGGGCTGCGGGCCAGGACGAGCAGTACGTC.

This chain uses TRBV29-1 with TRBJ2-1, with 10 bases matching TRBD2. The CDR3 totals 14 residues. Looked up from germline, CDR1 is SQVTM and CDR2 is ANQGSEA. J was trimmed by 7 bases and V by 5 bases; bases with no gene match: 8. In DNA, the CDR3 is TGCAGCGTTACCGGGACTAGCGCAAAGAATGAGCAGTTCTTC. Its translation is CSVTGTSAKNEQFF.

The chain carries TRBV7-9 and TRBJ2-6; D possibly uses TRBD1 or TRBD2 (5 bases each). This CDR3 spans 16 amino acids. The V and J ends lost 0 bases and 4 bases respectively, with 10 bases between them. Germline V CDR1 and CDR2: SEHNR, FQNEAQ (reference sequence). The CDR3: CASSLALGTGANVLTF. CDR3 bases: TGTGCCAGCAGCTTAGCGCTGGGGACGGGGGCCAACGTCCTGACTTTC.

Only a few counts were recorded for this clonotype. The CDR3 DNA reads as TGCAGCGTTGAAGGGGTCTACGAGCAGTACTTC. This codes for CSVEGVYEQYF. The rearrangement joins TRBV29-1 to TRBJ2-7; D call uncertain. The germline gives CDR1 SQVTM, CDR2 ANQGSEA. Between the trimmed V and J ends, which lost 1 base and 3 bases, there was a span of 4 bases. This CDR3 spans 11 amino acids.

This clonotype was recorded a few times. CDR3 residues: CSAPTYNEQFF. In nucleotides, the CDR3 is TGCAGCGCCCCCACCTACAATGAGCAGTTCTTC. This chain links TRBV29-1 with TRBJ2-1; D call uncertain. Germline values: CDR1 SQVTM, CDR2 ANQGSEA. This CDR3 is built from 11 residues. Between the trimmed V and J ends, which lost 7 bases and 2 bases, there was a span of 6 bases.

The DNA for the CDR3 is TGTGCCAGCAGTTATAGCGGGGGGAACTACGAGCAGTACTTC. Protein sequence: CASSYSGGNYEQYF. V gene TRBV28 combines with J gene TRBJ2-7, with 10 bases identical to TRBD2. CDR3 length: 14 amino acids. Looked up from germline, CDR1 is MDHEN and CDR2 is SYDVKM. Trimming at V came to 4 bases and at J to 3 bases, leaving 3 bases not matched to a gene.

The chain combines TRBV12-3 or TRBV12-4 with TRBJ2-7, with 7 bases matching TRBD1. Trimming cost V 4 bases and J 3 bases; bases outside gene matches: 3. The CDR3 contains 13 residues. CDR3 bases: TGTGCCAGCAGTTCGGGACAGCTCTACGAGCAGTACTTC. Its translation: CASSSGQLYEQYF.

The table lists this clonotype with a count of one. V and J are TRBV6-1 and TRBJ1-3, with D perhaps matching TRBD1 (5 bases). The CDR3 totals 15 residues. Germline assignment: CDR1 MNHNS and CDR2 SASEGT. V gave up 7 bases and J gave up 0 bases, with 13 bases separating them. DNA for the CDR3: TGTGCCAGCAAATTTTCGGACAACTCTGGAAACACCATATATTTT. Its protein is CASKFSDNSGNTIYF.

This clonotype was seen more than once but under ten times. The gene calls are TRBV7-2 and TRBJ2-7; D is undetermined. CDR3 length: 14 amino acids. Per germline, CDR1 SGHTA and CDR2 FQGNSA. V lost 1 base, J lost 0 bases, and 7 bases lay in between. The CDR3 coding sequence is TGTGCCAGCAGCTTAGAGACGGGCTCCTACGAGCAGTACTTC. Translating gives CASSLETGSYEQYF.

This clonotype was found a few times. Here the CDR3 DNA reads TGTGCCAGCAGCCCGACTAGCGGGAGCACCTACGAGCAGTACGTC. Protein: CASSPTSGSTYEQYV. The rearrangement links TRBV6-1 to TRBJ2-7; 12 bases agree with TRBD2. The germline CDR1 and CDR2 sequences are MNHNS and SASEGT. V lost 6 bases and J lost 2; bases outside the gene matches: 5. The CDR3 is 15 residues long.

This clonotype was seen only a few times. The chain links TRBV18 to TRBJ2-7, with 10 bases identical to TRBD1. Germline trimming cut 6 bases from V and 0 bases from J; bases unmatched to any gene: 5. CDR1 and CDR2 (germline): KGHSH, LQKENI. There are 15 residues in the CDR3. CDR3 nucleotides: TGTGCCAGCTCTACCGGGACAGGGGACTCCTACGAGCAGTACTTC. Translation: CASSTGTGDSYEQYF.

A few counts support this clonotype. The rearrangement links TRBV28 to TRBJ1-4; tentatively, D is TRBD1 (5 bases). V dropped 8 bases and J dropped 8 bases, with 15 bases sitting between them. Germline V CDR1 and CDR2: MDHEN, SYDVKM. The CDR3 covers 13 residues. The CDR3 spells CASRTQGLEKLFF. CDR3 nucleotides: TGTGCCAGCCGGACACAAGGGTTAGAAAAACTGTTTTTT.

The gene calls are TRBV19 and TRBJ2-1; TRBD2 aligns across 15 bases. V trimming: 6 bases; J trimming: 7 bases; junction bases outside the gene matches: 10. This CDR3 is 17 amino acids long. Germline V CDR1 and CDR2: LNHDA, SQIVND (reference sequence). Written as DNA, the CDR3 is TGTGCCAGTAGACGGGACATCGGACTAGCGGGAGGGAATGAGCAGTTCTTC. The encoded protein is CASRRDIGLAGGNEQFF.

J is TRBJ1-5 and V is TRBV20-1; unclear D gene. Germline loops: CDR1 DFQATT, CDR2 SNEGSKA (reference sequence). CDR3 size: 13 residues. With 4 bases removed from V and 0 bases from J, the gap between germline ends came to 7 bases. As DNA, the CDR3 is TGCAGTGCTACCCAGCCTAGCAATCAGCCCCAGCATTTT. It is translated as CSATQPSNQPQHF.

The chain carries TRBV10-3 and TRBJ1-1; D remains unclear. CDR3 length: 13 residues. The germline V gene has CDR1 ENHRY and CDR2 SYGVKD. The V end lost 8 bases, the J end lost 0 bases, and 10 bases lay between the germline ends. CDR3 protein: CAIGGRLNTEAFF. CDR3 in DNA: TGTGCCATCGGCGGTAGGCTGAACACTGAAGCTTTCTTT.

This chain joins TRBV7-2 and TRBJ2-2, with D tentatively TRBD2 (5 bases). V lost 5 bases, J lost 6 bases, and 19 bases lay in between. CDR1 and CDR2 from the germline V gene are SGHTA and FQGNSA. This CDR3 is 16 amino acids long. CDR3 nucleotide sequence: TGTGCCAGCAGCCCCGGAGGTGCCGCTTTGTCCGGGGAGCTGTTTTTT. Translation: CASSPGGAALSGELFF.

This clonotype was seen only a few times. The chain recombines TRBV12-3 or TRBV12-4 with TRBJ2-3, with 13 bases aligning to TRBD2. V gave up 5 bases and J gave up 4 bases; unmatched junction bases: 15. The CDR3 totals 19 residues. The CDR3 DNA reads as TGTGCCAGCAGTCCCCCTTATACTAGCGGGAGGGAAGGGGCAGATACGCAGTATTTT. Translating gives CASSPPYTSGREGADTQYF.

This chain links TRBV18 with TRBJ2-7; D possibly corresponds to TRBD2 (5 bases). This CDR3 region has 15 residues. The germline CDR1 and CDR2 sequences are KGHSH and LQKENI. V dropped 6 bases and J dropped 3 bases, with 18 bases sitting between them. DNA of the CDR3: TGTGCCAGCTCGCACCCGGTGACTCGGGGCTACGAGCAGTACTTC. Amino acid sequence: CASSHPVTRGYEQYF.

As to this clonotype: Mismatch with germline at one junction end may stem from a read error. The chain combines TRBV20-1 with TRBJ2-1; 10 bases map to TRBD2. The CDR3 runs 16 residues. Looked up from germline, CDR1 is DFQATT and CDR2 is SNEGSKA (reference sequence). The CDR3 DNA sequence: TGCATTGCTAGCGATCTAGCGGGAGCATCGTACAATGAGCAGTTCTTC. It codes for CIASDLAGASYNEQFF.

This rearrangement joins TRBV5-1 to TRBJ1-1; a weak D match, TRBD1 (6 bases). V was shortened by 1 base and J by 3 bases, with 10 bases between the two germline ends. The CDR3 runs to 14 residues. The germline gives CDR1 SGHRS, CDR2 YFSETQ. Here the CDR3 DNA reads TGCGCCAGCAGCTTGAACAGGGCGGACACTGAAGCTTTCTTT. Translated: CASSLNRADTEAFF. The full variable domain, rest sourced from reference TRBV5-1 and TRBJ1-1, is KAGVTQTPRYLIKTRGQQVTLSCSPISGHRSVSWYQQTPGQGLQFLFEYFSETQRNKGNFPGRFSGRQFSNSRSEMNVSTLELGDSALYLCASSLNRADTEAFFGQGTRLTVV.

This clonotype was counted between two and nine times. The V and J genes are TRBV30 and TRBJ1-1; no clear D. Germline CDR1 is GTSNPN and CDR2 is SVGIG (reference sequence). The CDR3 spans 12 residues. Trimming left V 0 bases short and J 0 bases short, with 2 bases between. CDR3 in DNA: TGTGCCTGGAGTGTGTTGAACACTGAAGCTTTCTTT. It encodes CAWSVLNTEAFF.

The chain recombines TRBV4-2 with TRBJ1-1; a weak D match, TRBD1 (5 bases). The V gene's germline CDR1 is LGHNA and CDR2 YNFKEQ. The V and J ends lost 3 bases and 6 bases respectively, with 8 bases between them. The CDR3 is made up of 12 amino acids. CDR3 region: CASSHLGAEAFF. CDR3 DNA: TGTGCCAGCAGCCACCTGGGGGCTGAAGCTTTCTTT.

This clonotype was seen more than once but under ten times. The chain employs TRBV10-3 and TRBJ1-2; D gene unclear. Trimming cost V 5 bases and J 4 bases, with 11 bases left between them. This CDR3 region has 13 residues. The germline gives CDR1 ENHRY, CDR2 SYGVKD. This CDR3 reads CAISPDGSYGYTF. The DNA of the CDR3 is TGTGCCATCAGTCCGGACGGGAGCTATGGCTACACCTTC.

CDR3 nucleotides: TGTGCCTGGAGAGCAGGGTCGAACACCGGGGAGCTGTTTTTT. The encoded protein is CAWRAGSNTGELFF. The chain combines TRBV30 with TRBJ2-2, with D possibly TRBD1 on 5 matching bases. This CDR3 spans 14 amino acids. V shed 3 bases and J shed 0 bases, with 8 bases lying between them. Per germline, CDR1 GTSNPN and CDR2 SVGIG (reference sequence).